These T cell receptor beta chains were read from a single sample in a study of T cells in Graves' hyperthyroidism and ophthalmopathy. TCRdb re-derived calls from the multiplex PCR reads in MiXCR, one entry per CDR3 protein. The sample yields approximately 210,000 distinct CDR3 sequences, under 20% seen once. The specimen was blood. The receptors shown here come from a man between 45 and 60 years old with Graves' hyperthyroidism. CDR3s include the opening cysteine and the closing phenylalanine or tryptophan. Fields, in order: V gene, clone size, J gene, D gene, CDR3 protein, CDR3 DNA. D genes are given only for firm matches. Size is stated for part of the rows, as once, few or many counts, or as a class when the clone is expanded.

>TRBV19|few|TRBJ2-2|.
CASSTWGAANTGELFF
TGTGCCAGTAGTACTTGGGGGGCGGCGAACACCGGGGAGCTGTTTTTT
>TRBV12-5|many|TRBJ1-5|.
CASAPRGAGGNQPQHF
TGTGCTAGTGCCCCCCGGGGGGCAGGGGGCAATCAGCCCCAGCATTTT
>TRBV7-2|.|TRBJ2-5|.
CASSLERPNGEAKETQYF
TGTGCCAGCAGCTTAGAGAGGCCGAACGGAGAGGCAAAAGAGACCCAGTACTTC
>TRBV6-2/TRBV6-3|many|TRBJ2-7|.
CASSSGTSAYEQYF
TGTGCCAGCAGCTCCGGGACAAGCGCCTACGAGCAGTACTTC
>TRBV5-5|few|TRBJ2-3|.
CASSFWGDTDTQYF
TGTGCCAGCAGCTTTTGGGGGGACACAGATACGCAGTATTTT
>TRBV6-6|.|TRBJ2-1|TRBD2
CASSYQGLASGNEQFF
TGTGCCAGCAGTTACCAGGGACTAGCGTCGGGCAATGAGCAGTTCTTC
>TRBV6-1|.|TRBJ2-1|TRBD2
CASSPRLAGRDEQFF
TGTGCCAGCAGCCCACGACTAGCGGGACGCGATGAGCAGTTCTTC
>TRBV4-2|few|TRBJ2-5|.
CASSHGQAGETQYF
TGTGCCAGCAGCCACGGCCAAGCCGGAGAGACCCAGTACTTC
>TRBV5-1|.|TRBJ2-1|TRBD2
CASSLLAGYNEQFF
TGCGCCAGCAGCTTATTAGCGGGATACAATGAGCAGTTCTTC
>TRBV25-1|.|TRBJ1-1|.
CASSEYFLAEAFF
TGTGCCAGCAGTGAATATTTCTTAGCTGAAGCTTTCTTT
>TRBV20-1|.|TRBJ2-7|TRBD2
CSASVPSGSYEQYF
TGCAGTGCTAGCGTCCCTAGCGGTTCCTACGAGCAGTACTTC
>TRBV30|many|TRBJ2-1|.
CAWNLVGYNEQFF
TGTGCCTGGAACCTGGTCGGTTACAATGAGCAGTTCTTC
>TRBV28|.|TRBJ2-2|TRBD2
CASSLGLAGEKNTGELFF
TGTGCCAGCAGTTTGGGACTAGCGGGAGAAAAGAACACCGGGGAGCTGTTTTTT
>TRBV2|many|TRBJ2-7|.
CASREDIYEQYF
TGTGCCAGCAGGGAGGATATCTACGAGCAGTACTTC
>TRBV15|.|TRBJ2-7|TRBD2
CATSRGLAGGGEQYF
TGTGCCACCAGCAGGGGACTAGCGGGAGGCGGCGAGCAGTACTTC
>TRBV6-2/TRBV6-3|many|TRBJ2-2|TRBD2
CASSPPGLDGTGELFF
TGTGCCAGCAGTCCCCCGGGACTAGACGGCACCGGGGAGCTGTTTTTT
>TRBV20-1|many|TRBJ2-7|.
CSAPSTRYFYEQYF
TGCAGTGCTCCCTCCACTAGATACTTCTACGAGCAGTACTTC
>TRBV28|many|TRBJ2-5|TRBD1
CASTPDRERETQYF
TGTGCCAGCACCCCCGACAGGGAAAGAGAGACCCAGTACTTC
>TRBV20-1|many|TRBJ1-2|.
CSASSTSTNYGYTF
TGCAGTGCTAGTTCTACCTCAACTAACTATGGCTACACCTTC
>TRBV7-2|many|TRBJ2-3|TRBD2
CASSLYGRESTDTQYF
TGTGCCAGCAGCTTATACGGGAGGGAGTCCACAGATACGCAGTATTTT
>TRBV11-3|many|TRBJ2-7|TRBD2
CASSSGGGIYEQYF
TGTGCCAGCTCCTCCGGGGGGGGCATCTACGAGCAGTACTTC
>TRBV11-2|.|TRBJ2-1|.
CASSLDSPRYHNEQFF
TGTGCCAGCAGCTTAGATTCGCCCCGCTATCACAATGAGCAGTTCTTC
>TRBV19|.|TRBJ2-7|TRBD1
CASSLIRTGPYEQYF
TGTGCCAGTAGTCTAATCCGGACAGGACCCTACGAGCAGTACTTC
>TRBV28|many|TRBJ2-1|TRBD2
CVSGSPPYNEQFF
TGTGTTAGCGGGAGCCCTCCCTACAATGAGCAGTTCTTC
>TRBV19|.|TRBJ2-2|TRBD2
CASSRGGTTNTGELFF
TGTGCCAGTAGTAGAGGAGGGACTACGAACACCGGGGAGCTGTTTTTT
>TRBV5-1|many|TRBJ2-1|.
CASSLAESSYNEQFF
TGCGCCAGCAGCTTGGCGGAAAGCTCCTACAATGAGCAGTTCTTC
>TRBV7-2|.|TRBJ1-5|.
CASSLSAGANQPQHF
TGTGCCAGCAGCTTATCGGCAGGGGCGAATCAGCCCCAGCATTTT
>TRBV6-1|few|TRBJ1-2|TRBD1
CASSTRGQGHGYTF
TGTGCCAGCAGTACCCGGGGACAGGGACACGGCTACACCTTC
>TRBV18|many|TRBJ1-2|TRBD1
CASSPTGDLGVYGYTF
TGTGCCAGCTCACCAACAGGGGACCTTGGGGTCTATGGCTACACCTTC
>TRBV20-1|many|TRBJ1-2|TRBD1
CSASRGLNGYTF
TGCAGTGCTTCCAGGGGGCTAAATGGCTACACCTTC
>TRBV12-3/TRBV12-4|few|TRBJ1-3|.
CASSLRGGGNTIYF
TGTGCCAGCAGTTTAAGGGGGGGTGGAAACACCATATATTTT